The T cell receptor (beta chain) under discussion was sequenced for a study of blood T cell repertoires in COVID-19. Study overall: Samples of COVID-19 (acute and convalescent) were obtained from the United States, Italy and Spain. T cells, B-cell-depleted T cells, or PBMCs supplied cDNA or gDNA.

Per the study methods: From reference gene primer amplification, estimates of nucleated cell counts were derived. Some clones are missing from TCRdb's copy, which holds only in-frame ones; the method was immunoSEQ multiplex PCR. V and J calls and clone size are given by that table; D and trimming were obtained from the DNA. The sample lists hundreds of thousands of clones; about nine tenths were seen once. In this sample, this clone turned up once. V lost 7 bases, J lost 4 bases, and 9 bases stayed unmatched. The CDR3 loop spans 14 amino acids. CDR1 and CDR2 (germline): MDHEN, SYDVKM. This chain connects TRBV28 to TRBJ2-7; TRBD2 aligns across 8 bases. The sample was peripheral blood. The TCR originated in a woman in her forties or fifties with acute or convalescent COVID-19. In DNA form, the CDR3 reads TGTGCCAGCACCCAGGGACTAGTGGAGTACGAGCAGTACTTC. Translation gives CASTQGLVEYEQYF.